This entry describes one T cell receptor (beta chain). V lost 11 bases and J lost 0, with 11 bases in between. The CDR3 spans 12 residues. Germline values: CDR1 SNHLY, CDR2 FYNNEI. The data originate from a study of control samples from healthy donors and cancer patients. Using immunoSEQ multiplex PCR, the repertoire was profiled, and TCRdb retains in-frame clones only, with some absent. Of around 200,000 clones listed, 80% to 95% are singletons. Sequencing was done on a sample of blood. The rearrangement joins TRBV2 to TRBJ2-7; D is ambiguous. The TCR comes from a man aged 18 to 35 in good health. CDR3 coding DNA: TGTGCCGGCACCACTGACTCCTACGAGCAGTACTTC. It yields the protein CAGTTDSYEQYF.